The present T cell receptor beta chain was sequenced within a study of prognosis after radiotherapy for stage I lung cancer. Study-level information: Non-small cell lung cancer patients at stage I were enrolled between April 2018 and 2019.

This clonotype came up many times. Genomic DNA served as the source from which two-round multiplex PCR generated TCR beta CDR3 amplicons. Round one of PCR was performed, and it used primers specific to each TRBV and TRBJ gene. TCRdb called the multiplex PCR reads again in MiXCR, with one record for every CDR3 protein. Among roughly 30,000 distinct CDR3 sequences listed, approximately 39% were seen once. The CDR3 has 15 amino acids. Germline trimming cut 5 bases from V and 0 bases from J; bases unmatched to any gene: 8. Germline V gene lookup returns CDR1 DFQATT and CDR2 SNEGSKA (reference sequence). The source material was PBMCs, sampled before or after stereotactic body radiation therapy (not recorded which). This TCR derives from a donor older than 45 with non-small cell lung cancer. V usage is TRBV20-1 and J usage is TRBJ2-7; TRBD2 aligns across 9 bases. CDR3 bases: TGCAGTGCTGGCCCCGGGACTAGCAGCTCCTACGAGCAGTACTTC. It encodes CSAGPGTSSSYEQYF.